This T cell receptor (beta chain) was profiled in a study of blood T cell repertoires in COVID-19. CDR1 GTSNPN and CDR2 SVGIG come from the germline V gene (reference sequence). The junction had 9 bases not matched to a gene; V was cut back by 8 bases and J by 4 bases. The CDR3 has 14 amino acids. Clones were read by immunoSEQ multiplex PCR, and TCRdb kept only the in-frame ones, dropping some. The data contain roughly 250,000 clones, almost 85% of them singletons. The rearrangement uses TRBV30 and TRBJ2-2, with 8 bases aligning to TRBD1. The clonotype comes from a man aged 45 to 65 with acute or convalescent COVID-19. The specimen was peripheral blood. Here the CDR3 reads CAKGQGVGTGELFF. In DNA form, the CDR3 reads TGTGCCAAAGGACAGGGAGTTGGCACCGGGGAGCTGTTTTTT.